This T cell receptor (beta chain) is drawn from a study of Graves' ophthalmopathy and Graves' hyperthyroidism. Findings and limits, study-wide: A roughly 84% specificity and 87.88% sensitivity were achieved by a 13-signature model that separated ophthalmopathy from stable hyperthyroidism.

Aged 18 to 65, hyperthyroidism patients had been newly diagnosed, with under 2 months' duration. Other autoimmune diseases, uncontrolled infections, pregnancy or lactation ruled patients out of participation. The PBMCs had their origin in 10 ml of fresh peripheral blood. Turning to this clonotype: Its cognate antigen is unknown.

Amplification of TCR beta CDR3 regions used RNA transcripts. A first-round RT-PCR used HTBI primers, followed by a second-round multiplex PCR. TCRdb fed the multiplex PCR reads into MiXCR, producing one record per CDR3 protein. The profile shows 300,000 to 500,000 distinct CDR3 sequences, 15% to 17% of them singletons. The V gene end was trimmed by 5 bases and the J gene end by 1 base; junction bases not matched to a gene: 10. CDR3 length: 16 amino acids. The sequenced material came from peripheral blood. This clonotype was sampled from a woman under 30 with stable Graves' hyperthyroidism. The chain links TRBV12-3 or TRBV12-4 to TRBJ1-2, with 7 bases matching TRBD1. CDR3 nucleotide sequence: TGTGCCAGCAGTACCAACCGCGACAGGGTTAACTATGGCTACACCTTC. It encodes CASSTNRDRVNYGYTF.